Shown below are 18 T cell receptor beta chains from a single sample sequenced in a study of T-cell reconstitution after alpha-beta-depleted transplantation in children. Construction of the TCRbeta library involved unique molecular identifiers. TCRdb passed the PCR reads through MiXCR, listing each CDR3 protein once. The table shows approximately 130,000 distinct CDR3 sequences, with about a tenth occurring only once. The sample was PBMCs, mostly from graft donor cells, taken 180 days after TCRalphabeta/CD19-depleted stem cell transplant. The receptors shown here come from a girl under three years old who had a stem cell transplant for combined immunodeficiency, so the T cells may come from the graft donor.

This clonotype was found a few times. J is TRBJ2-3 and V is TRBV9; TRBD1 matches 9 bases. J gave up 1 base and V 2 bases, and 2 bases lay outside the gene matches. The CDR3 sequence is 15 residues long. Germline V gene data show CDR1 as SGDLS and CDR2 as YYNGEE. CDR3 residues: CASSVGTGRTDTQYF. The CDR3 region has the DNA TGTGCCAGCAGCGTCGGGACAGGGCGCACAGATACGCAGTATTTT. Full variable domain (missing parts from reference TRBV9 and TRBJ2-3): DSGVTQTPKHLITATGQRVTLRCSPRSGDLSVYWYQQSLDQGLQFLIQYYNGEERAKGNILERFSAQQFPDLHSELNLSSLELGDSALYFCASSVGTGRTDTQYFGPGTRLTVL.

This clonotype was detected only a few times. The CDR3 spells CASSLAGGGPINYGYTF. The CDR3 DNA reads TGTGCCAGCAGCTTAGCGGGAGGGGGCCCAATTAACTATGGCTACACCTTC. V is TRBV7-8 and J is TRBJ1-2, with TRBD1 matching over 7 bases. CDR3 length: 17 residues. V trimming: 0 bases; J trimming: 1 base; junction bases outside the gene matches: 8. Germline V gives CDR1 SGHVS, CDR2 FQNEAQ.

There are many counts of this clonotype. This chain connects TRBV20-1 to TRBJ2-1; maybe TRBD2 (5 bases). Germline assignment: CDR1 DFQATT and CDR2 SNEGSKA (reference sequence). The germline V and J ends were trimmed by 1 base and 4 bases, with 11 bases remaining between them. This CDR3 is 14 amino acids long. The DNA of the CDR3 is TGCAGTGCTAGAGGAGGGAGAGGGTACAATGAGCAGTTCTTC. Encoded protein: CSARGGRGYNEQFF.

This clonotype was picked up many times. Written as DNA, the CDR3 is TGTGCCAGCAGAAATAGACTAGCGGGTTACAATGAGCAGTTCTTC. Translating gives CASRNRLAGYNEQFF. V usage is TRBV6-1 and J usage is TRBJ2-1; 10 positions agree with TRBD2. CDR3 length: 15 amino acids. Per the germline V gene, CDR1 is MNHNS and CDR2 is SASEGT. V lost 6 bases and J lost 4; bases outside the gene matches: 6.

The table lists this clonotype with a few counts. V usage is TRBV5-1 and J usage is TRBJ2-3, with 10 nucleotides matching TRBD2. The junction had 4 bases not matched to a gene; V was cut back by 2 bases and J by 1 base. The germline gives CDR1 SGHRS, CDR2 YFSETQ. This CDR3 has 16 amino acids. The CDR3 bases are TGCGCCAGCAGCTTAAGACTAGCGGGTCGCACAGATACGCAGTATTTT. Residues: CASSLRLAGRTDTQYF.

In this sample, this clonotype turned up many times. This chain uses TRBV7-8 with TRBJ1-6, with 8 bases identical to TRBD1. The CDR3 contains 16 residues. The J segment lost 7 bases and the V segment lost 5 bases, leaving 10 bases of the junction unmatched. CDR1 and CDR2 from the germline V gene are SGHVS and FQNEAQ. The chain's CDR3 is CASSPRRTGRNSPLHF. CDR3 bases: TGTGCCAGCAGCCCCCGTCGGACAGGGAGGAATTCACCCCTCCACTTT.

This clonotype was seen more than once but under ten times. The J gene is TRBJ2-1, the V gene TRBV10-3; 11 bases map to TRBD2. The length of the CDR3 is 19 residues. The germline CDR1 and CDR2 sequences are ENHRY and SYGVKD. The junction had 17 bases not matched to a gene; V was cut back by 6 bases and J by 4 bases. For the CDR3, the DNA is TGTGCCATCAGGAGTGGCCCAACTAGCGGGAGTATATCATACAATGAGCAGTTCTTC. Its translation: CAIRSGPTSGSISYNEQFF.

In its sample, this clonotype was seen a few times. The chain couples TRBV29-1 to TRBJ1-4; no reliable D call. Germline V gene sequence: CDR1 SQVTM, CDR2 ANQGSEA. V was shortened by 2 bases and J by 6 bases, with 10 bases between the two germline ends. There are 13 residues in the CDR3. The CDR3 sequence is CSVERGGDEKLFF. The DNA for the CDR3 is TGCAGCGTTGAACGGGGAGGAGATGAAAAACTGTTTTTT.

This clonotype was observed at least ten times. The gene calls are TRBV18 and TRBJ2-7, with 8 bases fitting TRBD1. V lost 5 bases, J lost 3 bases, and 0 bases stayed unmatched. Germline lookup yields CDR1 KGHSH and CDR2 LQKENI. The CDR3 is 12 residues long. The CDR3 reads CASSTGGYEQYF. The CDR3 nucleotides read TGTGCCAGCTCAACAGGGGGCTACGAGCAGTACTTC.

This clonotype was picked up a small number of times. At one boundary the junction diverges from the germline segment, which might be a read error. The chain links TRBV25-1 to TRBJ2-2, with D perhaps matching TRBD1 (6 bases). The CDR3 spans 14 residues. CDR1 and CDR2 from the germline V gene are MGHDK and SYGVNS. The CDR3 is CASSGQGNPGELFF. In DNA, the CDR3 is TGTGCCAGCAGTGGCCAGGGGAACCCCGGGGAGCTGTTTTTT.

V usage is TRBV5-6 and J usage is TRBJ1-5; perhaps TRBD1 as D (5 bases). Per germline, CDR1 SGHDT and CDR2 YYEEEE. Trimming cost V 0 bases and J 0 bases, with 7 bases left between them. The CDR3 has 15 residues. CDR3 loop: CASSLGGISNQPQHF. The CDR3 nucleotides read TGTGCCAGCAGCTTGGGGGGGATTAGCAATCAGCCCCAGCATTTT.

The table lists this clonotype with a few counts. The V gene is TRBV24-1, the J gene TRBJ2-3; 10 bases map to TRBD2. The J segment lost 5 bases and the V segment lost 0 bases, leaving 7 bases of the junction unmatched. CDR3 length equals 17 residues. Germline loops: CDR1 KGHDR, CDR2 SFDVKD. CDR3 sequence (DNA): TGTGCCACCAGTGATTTGCCCTGGACTAGCGGAGTAGATACGCAGTATTTT. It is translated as CATSDLPWTSGVDTQYF.

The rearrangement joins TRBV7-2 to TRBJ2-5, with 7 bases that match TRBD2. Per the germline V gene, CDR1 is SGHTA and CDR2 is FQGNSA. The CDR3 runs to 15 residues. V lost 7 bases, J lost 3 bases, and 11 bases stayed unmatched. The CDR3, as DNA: TGTGCCAGCACTAGACGAACGGGGGGAGAAGAGACCCAGTACTTC. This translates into CASTRRTGGEETQYF. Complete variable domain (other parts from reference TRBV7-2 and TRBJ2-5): GAGVSQSPSNKVTEKGKDVELRCDPISGHTALYWYRQSLGQGLEFLIYFQGNSAPDKSGLPSDRFSAERTGGSVSTLTIQRTQQEDSAVYLCASTRRTGGEETQYFGPGTRLLVL.

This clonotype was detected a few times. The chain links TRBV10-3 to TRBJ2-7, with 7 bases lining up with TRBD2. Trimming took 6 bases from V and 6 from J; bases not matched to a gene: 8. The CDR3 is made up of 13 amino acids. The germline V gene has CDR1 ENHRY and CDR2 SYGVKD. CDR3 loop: CAISGREMGEQYF. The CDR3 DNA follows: TGTGCCATCAGCGGGCGGGAGATGGGCGAGCAGTACTTC.

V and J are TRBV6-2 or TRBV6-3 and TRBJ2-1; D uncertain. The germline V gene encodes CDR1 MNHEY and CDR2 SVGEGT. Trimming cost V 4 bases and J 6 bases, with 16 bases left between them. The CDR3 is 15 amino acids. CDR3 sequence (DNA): TGTGCCAGCAGTTTCCGCCGAATTTTGAGCAATGAGCAGTTCTTC. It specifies CASSFRRILSNEQFF.

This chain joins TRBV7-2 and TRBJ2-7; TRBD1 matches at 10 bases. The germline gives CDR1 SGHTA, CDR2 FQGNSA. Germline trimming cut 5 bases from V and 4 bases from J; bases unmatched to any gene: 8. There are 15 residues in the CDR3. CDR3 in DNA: TGTGCCAGCAGCCCCATGGACAGGGGGAGTTACGAGCAGTACTTC. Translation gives CASSPMDRGSYEQYF.

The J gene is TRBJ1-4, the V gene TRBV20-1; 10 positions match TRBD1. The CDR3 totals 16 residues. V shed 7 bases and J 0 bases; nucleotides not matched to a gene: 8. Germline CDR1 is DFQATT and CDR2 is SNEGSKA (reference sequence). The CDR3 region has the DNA TGCAGTGTTACCGGGACAGGGGCTGCAACTAATGAAAAACTGTTTTTT. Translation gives CSVTGTGAATNEKLFF.

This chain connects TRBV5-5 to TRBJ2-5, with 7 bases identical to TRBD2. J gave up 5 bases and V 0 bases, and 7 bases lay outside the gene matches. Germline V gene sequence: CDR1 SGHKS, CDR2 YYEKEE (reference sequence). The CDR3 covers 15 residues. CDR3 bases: TGTGCCAGCAGCTTGGTGGGAGGGACGGGCGAGACCCAGTACTTC. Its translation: CASSLVGGTGETQYF.